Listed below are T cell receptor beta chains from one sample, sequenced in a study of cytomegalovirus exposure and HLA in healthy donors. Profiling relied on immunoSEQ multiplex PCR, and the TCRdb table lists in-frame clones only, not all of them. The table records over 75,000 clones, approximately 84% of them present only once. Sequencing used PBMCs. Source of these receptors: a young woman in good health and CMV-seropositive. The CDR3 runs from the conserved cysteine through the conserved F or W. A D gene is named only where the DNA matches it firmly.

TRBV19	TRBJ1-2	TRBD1	TGTGCCAGTAGCCGAAGAGGACAGGAACACTATGGCTACACCTTC	CASSRRGQEHYGYTF
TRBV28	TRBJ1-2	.	TGTGCCAGCAGTCAAACCTCCAGGGGCTATGGCTACACCTTC	CASSQTSRGYGYTF
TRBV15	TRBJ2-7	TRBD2	TGTGCCACCAGCAGACCGGGACTAGCAGGCTACGAGCAGTACTTC	CATSRPGLAGYEQYF
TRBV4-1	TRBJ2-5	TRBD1	TGCGCCAGCAGCCAAAACAGGGGTTCGGGTTATAAGACCCAGTACTTC	CASSQNRGSGYKTQYF
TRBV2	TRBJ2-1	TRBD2	TGTGCCAGCGGCCAGCGGGAGTTGAACAATGAGCAGTTCTTC	CASGQRELNNEQFF
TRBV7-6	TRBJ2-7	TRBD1	TGTGCCAGCAGCTCACGGGACAGCTACGAGCAGTACTTC	CASSSRDSYEQYF
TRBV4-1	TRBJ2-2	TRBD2	TGCGCCAGCAGCCAACTGGGACTAGACAACACCGGGGAGCTGTTTTTT	CASSQLGLDNTGELFF
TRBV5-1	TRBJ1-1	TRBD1	TGCGCCAGCTCGGACAGGTCCAACACTGAAGCTTTCTTT	CASSDRSNTEAFF
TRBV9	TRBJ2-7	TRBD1	TGTGCCAGCAGCGTAGACCCGGACAGGCCCTCCTACGAGCAGTACTTC	CASSVDPDRPSYEQYF
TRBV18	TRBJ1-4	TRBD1	TGTGCCAGCTCACCCCAGGGGGAAGAAAAACTGTTTTTT	CASSPQGEEKLFF
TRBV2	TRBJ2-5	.	TGTGCCAGCAGTCGAGACACGAGCAACCAAGAGACCCAGTACTTC	CASSRDTSNQETQYF
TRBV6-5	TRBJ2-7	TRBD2	TGTGCCAGCAGGAGGACTAGCGAAAGCTCCTACGAGCAGTACTTC	CASRRTSESSYEQYF
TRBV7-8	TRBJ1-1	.	TGTGCCAGTAAAACAGGGAACACTGAAGCTTTCTTT	CASKTGNTEAFF
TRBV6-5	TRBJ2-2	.	TGTGCCAGCAGTTACGGGCCAGATACCGGGGAGCTGTTTTTT	CASSYGPDTGELFF
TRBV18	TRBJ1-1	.	TGTGCCAGCTCCTCTGAGCGGGGATTGAACACTGAAGCTTTCTTT	CASSSERGLNTEAFF